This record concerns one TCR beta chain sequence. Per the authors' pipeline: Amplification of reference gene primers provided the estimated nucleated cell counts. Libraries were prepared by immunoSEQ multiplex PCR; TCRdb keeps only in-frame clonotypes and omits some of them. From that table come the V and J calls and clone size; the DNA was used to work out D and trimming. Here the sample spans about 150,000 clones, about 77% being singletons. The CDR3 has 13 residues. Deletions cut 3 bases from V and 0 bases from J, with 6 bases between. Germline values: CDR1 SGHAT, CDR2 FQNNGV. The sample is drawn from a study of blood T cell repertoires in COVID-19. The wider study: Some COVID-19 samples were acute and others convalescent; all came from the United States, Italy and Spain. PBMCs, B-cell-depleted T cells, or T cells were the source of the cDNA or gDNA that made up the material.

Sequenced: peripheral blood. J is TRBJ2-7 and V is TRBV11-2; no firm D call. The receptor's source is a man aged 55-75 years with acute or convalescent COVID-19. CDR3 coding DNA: TGTGCCAGCAGCTTCGGGTACTCCTACGAGCAGTACTTC. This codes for CASSFGYSYEQYF.